The present T cell receptor (beta chain) was sequenced within a study of beta chain features in type 1 diabetes. For the study at large: Across all samples, approximately 110,000,000 sorted cells were examined. Findings and limits, study-wide: Researchers report that Type 1 diabetes patients had moderately but significantly shorter TCRB CDR3s across all four CD4+ subsets. High-TCR-expressing cells could be over-represented by cDNA sequencing.

This clone has just a few counts. Its antigen remains unknown. The investigators reverse transcribed all of the isolated RNA, so they sequenced expressed TCRB transcripts. The method was immunoSEQ multiplex PCR; TCRdb's version includes in-frame clones alone and lacks a portion of them. The sample holds 350,000 to 450,000 clones, over 9.5% seen once. The CDR3 is 15 amino acids. Germline loops: CDR1 SGHAT, CDR2 FQNNGV. Trimming at V came to 1 base and at J to 5 bases, leaving 6 bases not matched to a gene. This clonotype was sampled from a woman younger than 35 with type 1 diabetes. The sequencing sample was made of naive CD4+ T cells from blood. The rearrangement joins TRBV11-2 to TRBJ2-3; 7 positions match TRBD2. CDR3 region: CASSLGGGSGDTQYF. The CDR3 DNA is TGTGCCAGCAGCTTAGGGGGCGGGAGTGGAGATACGCAGTATTTT.